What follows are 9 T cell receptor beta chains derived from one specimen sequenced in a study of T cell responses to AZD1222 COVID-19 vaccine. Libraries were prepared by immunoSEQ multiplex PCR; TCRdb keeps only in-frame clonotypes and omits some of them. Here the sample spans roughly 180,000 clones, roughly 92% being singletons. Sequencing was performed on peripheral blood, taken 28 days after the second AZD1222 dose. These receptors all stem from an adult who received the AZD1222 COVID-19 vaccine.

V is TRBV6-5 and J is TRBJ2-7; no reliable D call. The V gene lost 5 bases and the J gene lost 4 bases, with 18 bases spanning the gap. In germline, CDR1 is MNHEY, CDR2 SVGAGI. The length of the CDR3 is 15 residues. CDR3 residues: CASSTRAAVGYEQYF. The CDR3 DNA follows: TGTGCCAGCAGTACAAGGGCCGCGGTTGGTTACGAGCAGTACTTC.

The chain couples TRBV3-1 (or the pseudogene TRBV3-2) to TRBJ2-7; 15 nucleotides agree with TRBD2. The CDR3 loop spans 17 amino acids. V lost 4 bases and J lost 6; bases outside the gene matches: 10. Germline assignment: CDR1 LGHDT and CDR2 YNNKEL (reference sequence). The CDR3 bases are TGTGCCAGCAGCCCCTGGGGGACTAGCGGGAGGATTCGCGAGCAGTACTTC. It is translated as CASSPWGTSGRIREQYF.

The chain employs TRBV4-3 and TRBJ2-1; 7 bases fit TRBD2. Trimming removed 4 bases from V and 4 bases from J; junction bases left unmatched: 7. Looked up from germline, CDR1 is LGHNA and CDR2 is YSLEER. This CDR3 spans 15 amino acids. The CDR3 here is CASSLWEGKYNEQFF. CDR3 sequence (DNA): TGCGCCAGCAGCCTTTGGGAGGGAAAGTACAATGAGCAGTTCTTC.

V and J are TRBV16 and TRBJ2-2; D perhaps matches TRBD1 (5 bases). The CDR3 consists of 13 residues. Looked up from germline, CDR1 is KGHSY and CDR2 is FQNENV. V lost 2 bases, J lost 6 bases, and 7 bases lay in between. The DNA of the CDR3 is TGTGCCAGCAGCCAAGTCAGGGCCGGGGAGCTGTTTTTT. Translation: CASSQVRAGELFF.

This CDR3 reads CASSARGVRGELFF. DNA of the CDR3: TGTGCCAGCAGCGCCCGCGGGGTTCGTGGGGAGCTGTTTTTT. The V gene is TRBV7-9, the J gene TRBJ2-2, with a weak D call TRBD2 (6 bases). The CDR3 covers 14 residues. Germline CDR1 SEHNR, CDR2 FQNEAQ (reference sequence). The germline V and J ends were trimmed by 5 bases and 8 bases, with 15 bases remaining between them.

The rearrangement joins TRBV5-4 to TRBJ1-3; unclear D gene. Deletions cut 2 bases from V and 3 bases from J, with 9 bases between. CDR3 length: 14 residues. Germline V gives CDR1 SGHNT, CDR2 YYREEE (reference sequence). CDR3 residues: CASSFPGNGNTIYF. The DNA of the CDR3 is TGTGCCAGCAGCTTCCCCGGGAATGGAAACACCATATATTTT.

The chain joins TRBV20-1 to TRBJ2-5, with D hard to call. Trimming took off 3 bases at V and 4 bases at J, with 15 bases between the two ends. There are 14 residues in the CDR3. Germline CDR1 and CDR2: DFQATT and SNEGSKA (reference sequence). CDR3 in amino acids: CSASATGVPETQYF. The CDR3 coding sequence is TGCAGTGCTAGTGCGACGGGCGTCCCAGAGACCCAGTACTTC.

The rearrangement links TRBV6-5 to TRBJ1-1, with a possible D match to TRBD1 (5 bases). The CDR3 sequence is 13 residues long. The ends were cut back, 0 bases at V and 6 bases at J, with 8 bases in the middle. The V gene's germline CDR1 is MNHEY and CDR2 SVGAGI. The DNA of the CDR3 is TGTGCCAGCAGTTACTCGGAGACAGCTGAAGCTTTCTTT. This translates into CASSYSETAEAFF.

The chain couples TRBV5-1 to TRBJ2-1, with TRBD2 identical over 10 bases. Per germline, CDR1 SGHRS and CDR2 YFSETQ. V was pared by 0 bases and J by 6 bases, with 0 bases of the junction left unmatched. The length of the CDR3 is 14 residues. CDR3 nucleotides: TGCGCCAGCAGCTTGGCTAGCGGGAGCAATGAGCAGTTCTTC. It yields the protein CASSLASGSNEQFF.